This T cell receptor beta chain was captured in a study of CD8 T cells in ankylosing spondylitis. Points from the study as a whole: What seemed typical of ankylosing spondylitis blood was a TCR beta motif built from about eight highly homologous variants.

Each CDR3 protein gets one entry after TCRdb re-called the 5' RACE reads with MiXCR. The sample includes around 150,000 distinct CDR3 sequences, around 43% of them seen just once. The CDR3 covers 12 residues. CDR1 and CDR2 (germline): SQVTM, ANQGSEA. After removal of 6 bases from V and 3 bases from J, the junction contained 4 bases not matched to a gene. As concerns this clonotype: Its specificity is unknown.

This TCR was recovered from a male donor with ankylosing spondylitis. Sequences were obtained from synovial fluid, either unsorted or a sorted T cell fraction (not recorded which). The V gene is TRBV29-1, the J gene TRBJ1-1; 7 bases fit TRBD1. The chain's CDR3 is CSVRQGDTEAFF. CDR3 bases: TGCAGCGTCAGACAGGGCGACACTGAAGCTTTCTTT.